This T cell receptor (beta chain) derives from a study of blood T cell repertoires in COVID-19. Study-wide background: PBMCs, B-cell-depleted T cells, or T cells provided the cDNA or gDNA that made up the material.

Per the study methods: Reference gene primer amplification gave nucleated cell count estimates. Sequenced by immunoSEQ multiplex PCR; TCRdb stores in-frame clones only, minus some. V, J and clone size derive from that table, while D and trimming were established from the DNA sequence. The sample shows under 200,000 clones, around 82% of them seen only once. CDR3 size: 14 residues. Germline CDR1 reads SGHRS; CDR2 reads YFSETQ. The V and J ends lost 4 bases and 3 bases, in that order; junction bases with no gene match: 2. All enrollees were about 18 to 90 years old and from roughly 22 US areas. Categorization into cohorts depended on clinical history that participants reported.

The source is a woman aged 55 to 70 with acute COVID-19. The rearrangement joins TRBV5-1 to TRBJ2-2, with TRBD1 matching 8 bases. The sequenced material came from PBMCs or T cells enriched from blood (not recorded which). The DNA of the CDR3 is TGCGCCAGCAGCCAGGGACAGGACACCGGGGAGCTGTTTTTT. It codes for CASSQGQDTGELFF.